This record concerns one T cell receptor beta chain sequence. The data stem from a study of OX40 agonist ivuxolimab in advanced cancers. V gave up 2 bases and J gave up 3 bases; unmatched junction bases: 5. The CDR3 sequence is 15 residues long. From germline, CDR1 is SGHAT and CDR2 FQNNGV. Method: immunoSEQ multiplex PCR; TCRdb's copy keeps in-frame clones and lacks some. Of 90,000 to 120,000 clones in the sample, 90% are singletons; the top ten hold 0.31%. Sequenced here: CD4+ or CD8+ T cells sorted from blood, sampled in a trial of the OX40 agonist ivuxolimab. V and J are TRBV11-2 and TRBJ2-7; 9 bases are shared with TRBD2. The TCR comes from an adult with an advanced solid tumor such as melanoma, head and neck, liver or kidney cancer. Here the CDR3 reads CASSLNRLADYEQYF. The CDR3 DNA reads TGTGCCAGCAGCTTAAACCGACTAGCGGACTACGAGCAGTACTTC.